Sequencing of this TCR beta chain was carried out in a study of T cell repertoires in cytomegalovirus infection. Overall study: Public TCR beta signatures were indicative of both CMV infection and a matching HLA type.

As concerns this clonotype: The antigen remains undetermined. The germline gene is not matched at one end of the junction; a read error may be the cause.

Findings and limits, study-wide: Identification of carriers of CMV plus the relevant HLA was achieved through cumulative public TCR beta family frequency.

A single record per CDR3 protein comes from TCRdb applying MiXCR to the reads. In the table there are some 700,000 distinct CDR3 sequences, approximately 33% of which are singletons. Source: cultured PBMCs, taken from culture after CMV antigen stimulation. The clonotype comes from a human donor in good health (CMV status not recorded). Some clones in this sample may be carry-over from other donors' samples.

The CDR3: CASNVPGKENQYF. DNA of the CDR3: TGTGCCAGCAATGTTCCGGGCAAGGAGAACCAGTACTTC. The chain is built from TRBV12-3 or TRBV12-4 and TRBJ2-5; D is ambiguous. The CDR3 totals 13 residues.